The TCR beta chain described here comes from a study of T-cell memory formation after mild COVID-19. V shed 3 bases and J 8 bases; nucleotides not matched to a gene: 8. The CDR3 extends over 14 amino acids. CDR1 DFQATT and CDR2 SNEGSKA come from the germline V gene (reference sequence). This clonotype was picked up a small number of times. Its antigen is as yet unknown. Overall study results and limits: From day 15 to 85, contracting clones were balanced between CD4 and CD8, whereas later expanders leaned toward CD4+. A second wave of clones peaked on day 37, and their SARS-CoV-2 specificity went unconfirmed.

MiXCR, applied by TCRdb to the 5' RACE reads, yields one record per CDR3 protein. The sample shows around 250,000 distinct CDR3 sequences, around 17% of them seen only once. Sequenced material: PBMCs or a T cell subset sorted from them (not recorded which). The receptor's source is a man between 18 and 29 years old who had mild COVID-19 (a few samples of this study predate the infection). Cell type and time point are not known. This chain connects TRBV20-1 to TRBJ2-3; 10 bases match TRBD2. The CDR3 region has the DNA TGCAGTGCTAGTGGACTAGCGGTTCTGGGTACGCAGTATTTT. Translated: CSASGLAVLGTQYF.